This T cell receptor (beta chain) was profiled in a study of beta chain features in type 1 diabetes. This clone was recorded many times. Populations obtained by sorting all exceeded 95% purity. The CDR3 is made up of 14 amino acids. Deletions cut 1 base from V and 0 bases from J, with 7 bases between. Germline values: CDR1 LGHNA, CDR2 YSLEER. The authors reverse transcribed all of the isolated RNA, so sequencing captured expressed TCRB transcripts. An average near 3.57 million reads came from naive, central memory and regulatory T cell samples. Method: immunoSEQ multiplex PCR; TCRdb's copy keeps in-frame clones and lacks some. In the table there are more than 130,000 clones, 6.9% of which are singletons.

This rearrangement joins TRBV4-3 to TRBJ2-7; no firm D call. The TCR was taken from a woman aged 30 to 39 in good health. Specimen: central memory CD4+ T cells from blood. The DNA of the CDR3 is TGCGCCAGCAGCCAAGGGGCAGGCTCCTACGAGCAGTACTTC. The encoded protein is CASSQGAGSYEQYF.